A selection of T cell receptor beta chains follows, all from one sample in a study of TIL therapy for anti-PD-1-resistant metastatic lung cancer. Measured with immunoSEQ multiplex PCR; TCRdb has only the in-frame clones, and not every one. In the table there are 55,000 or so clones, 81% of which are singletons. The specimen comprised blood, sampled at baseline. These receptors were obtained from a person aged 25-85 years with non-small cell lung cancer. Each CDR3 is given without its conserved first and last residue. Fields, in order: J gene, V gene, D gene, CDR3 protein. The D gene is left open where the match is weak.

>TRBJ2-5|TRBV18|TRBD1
ASSHGTGQETQY
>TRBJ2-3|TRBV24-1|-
ATSDLKSSTDTQY
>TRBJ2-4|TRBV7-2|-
ASQASRGNIQY
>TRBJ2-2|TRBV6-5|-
ASRATGTGELF
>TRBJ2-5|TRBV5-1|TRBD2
ASSSLAGGYQETQY
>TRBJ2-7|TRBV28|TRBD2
ASSPRLAQAYEQY
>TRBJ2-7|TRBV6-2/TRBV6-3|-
ASSFGHNGEQY
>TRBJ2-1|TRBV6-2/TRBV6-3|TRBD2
ASSYVDTTSGRAVEQF
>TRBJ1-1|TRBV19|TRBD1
ASSIRSGTAQAF
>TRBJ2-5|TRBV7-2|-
ASSLKAALQETQY
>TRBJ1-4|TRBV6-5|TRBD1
ASSQTGGLNEKLF
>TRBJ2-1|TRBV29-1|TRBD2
SVDGLAENNEQF
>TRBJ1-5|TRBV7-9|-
ASSAYGANQPQH
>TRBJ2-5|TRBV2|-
ASSALGWETQY
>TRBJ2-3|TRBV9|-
ASSGGFTDTQY
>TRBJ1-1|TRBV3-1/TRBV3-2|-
ASSQGGPRGAF
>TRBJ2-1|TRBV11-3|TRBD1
ASSLIGGVDEQF
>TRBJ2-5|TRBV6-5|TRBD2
ASSFLAGGDQETQY
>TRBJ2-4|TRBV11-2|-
ASSPGWTKNIQY
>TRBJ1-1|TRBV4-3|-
ASSQDSWDTEAF
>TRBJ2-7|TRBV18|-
ASSPPSGFEQY
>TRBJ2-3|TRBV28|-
ASSLGSAWTDTQY
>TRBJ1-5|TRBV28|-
ASSLMRVNQPQH
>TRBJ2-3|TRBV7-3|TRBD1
ASSPGGPRGKDTQY
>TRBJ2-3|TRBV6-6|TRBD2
ASSSIPGLGADTQY
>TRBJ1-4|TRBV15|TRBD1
ATSQTGGGEKLF
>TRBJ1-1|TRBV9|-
ASSLSREGPTEAF
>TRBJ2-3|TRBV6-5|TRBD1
ASSYFGTGPDTQY
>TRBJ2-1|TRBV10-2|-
ASSEFGGNSYNEQF
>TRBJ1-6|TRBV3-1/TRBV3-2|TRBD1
ASSQEQGYNSPLH
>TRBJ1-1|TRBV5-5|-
ASSLGFMGTEAF
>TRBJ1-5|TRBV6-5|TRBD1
ASSSQGFNQPQH
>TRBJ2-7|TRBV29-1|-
SARGAGSTYEQY
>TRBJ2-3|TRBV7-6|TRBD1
ASSSKPPGQGYTDTQY
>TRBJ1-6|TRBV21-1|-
ASSSSPGQGAPSYNSPLH
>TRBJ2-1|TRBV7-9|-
ASSPALTGHRSNEQF
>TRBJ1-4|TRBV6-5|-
ASSYSLGLTNEKLF
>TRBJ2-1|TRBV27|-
ASSPPRDSIYNEQF
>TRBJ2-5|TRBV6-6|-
ASRPLPQETQY